This TCR beta chain was obtained from a study of T-cell memory formation after mild COVID-19. About this clonotype itself: Its antigen is unidentified.

Study observations and caveats: Chiefly within CM and EM were the contracting CD4+ clones; CD8+ ones were within EMRA. Cross-reactive memory appears to have joined, as suggested by some responding clones showing up in pre-infection memory.

TCRdb re-analysed the 5' RACE reads in MiXCR, keeping a single row per CDR3 protein. The data contain almost 550,000 distinct CDR3 sequences, roughly 21% of them singletons. The CDR3 has 15 amino acids. V was shortened by 1 base and J by 2 bases, with 12 bases between the two germline ends. Germline values: CDR1 SGHDT, CDR2 YYEEEE. Material: PBMCs or a T cell subset sorted from them (not recorded which). V usage is TRBV5-6 and J usage is TRBJ2-5; D ambiguous. This clonotype was sampled from an adult woman who had mild COVID-19 (a few samples of this study predate the infection). Cell type and time point are not known. CDR3 nucleotides: TGTGCCAGCAGCTTGTTCAACGAGTTTCAAGAGACCCAGTACTTC. Translating it yields CASSLFNEFQETQYF.